This T cell receptor (beta chain) was identified during a study of cytomegalovirus exposure and HLA in healthy donors (dated by TCRdb to about 2017). For the wider study: An earlier analysis of approximately 590 of the donors reported 250 to 350 Gb of sequence data and around 110 million unique TCR beta sequences from around 200 million T cells. An early release that covered about 600 HLA-typed donors contained around 300 gigabases of sequencing data and some 87 million unique TCR sequences. Among the roughly 400 genotyped donors, under 90% belonged to the genetic ancestry cluster associated with self-reported Caucasian donors. The aim of the study was to test whether cataloging public T cell receptors could identify signatures of past pathogen exposure. The study used immunosequencing to profile the T cell repertoires of approximately 690 subjects and linked those repertoires to cytomegalovirus serostatus. Besides the first cohort of around 670 subjects, a separate validation cohort made up of roughly 120 different subjects was used. The study combined high-throughput TCR immunosequencing, statistical association of individual TCRs with disease status, and machine learning to predict cytomegalovirus infection status. A later analysis re-examined previously published TCR beta repertoires from more than 650 donors and added high-resolution HLA genotyping to investigate patterns of TCR occurrence. The later analysis used no new phenotypic data to find candidate immune exposures, relying instead on TCR beta sequences and their occurrence across donors. An earlier analysis of around 580 of the donors used high-throughput TCR beta sequencing to judge whether each TCR beta V gene segment behaved as functional or pseudogenic. Donor age, sex, ethnicity and CMV serostatus were compiled together with the repertoire data. A later genetic analysis used genome-wide SNP genotypes for about 60% of the roughly 670 donors, treating that subset as a discovery cohort. Every repertoire in the discovery cohort had been generated on one and the same sequencing platform. Both class I and class II loci were covered by HLA typing, at four-digit resolution. The number of donors typed differed by locus, with roughly 620-630 for A, B, C, DRB1 and DQB1, around 560 for DQA1, 600 to 610 for DPA1, and about 450 for DPB1. Roughly five DR-DQ haplotypes were handled as single units for association and clustering because linkage in the cohort was strong. Among about 400 genotyped donors of the cohort, an average of roughly 230,000 unique TCR beta nucleotide sequences was sequenced per donor, of which 15% to 20% were non-productive.

Library preparation employed the immunoSEQ multiplex PCR assay. For the multiplex PCR, a mixture combining 60 forward primers for TCR Vbeta segments and 13 reverse primers for TCR Jbeta segments was used. Amplification of the CDR3 region of rearranged TCR beta genes was performed with a multiplex PCR assay on genomic DNA. The amplified TCR beta libraries were sequenced on the Illumina HiSeq System as 87-base-pair reads. The authors' pipeline ran thus. Across the roughly 700 repertoires, a later analysis counted approximately 83 million unique TCR beta chains, around 11 million of which were shared by at least two donors. A nearest-neighbor algorithm error-corrected the raw reads and collapsed the reads into unique sequences, merging closely related sequences to remove PCR and sequencing errors. Alignment of CDR3 sequences to IMGT reference sequences was used to assign V, D and J gene segments. For a sequence to be retained, a match of at least six nucleotides to both a V gene segment and a J gene segment was required. Rearrangements were called productive when the CDR3 lacked stop codons and stayed in frame with V and J; all others were non-productive. CDR3 was defined according to IMGT convention as the region running from the second conserved V-encoded cysteine to the conserved J-encoded phenylalanine. In an earlier analysis of approximately 500 of the donors, sequences lacking an unambiguous match to a single V gene segment were excluded. An earlier analysis of 450 to 650 of the donors called V segments functional above 56.7% productive rearrangements and segregating when the between-donor standard deviation exceeded 5%. A statistical classification framework was developed to diagnose cytomegalovirus status using the catalog of TCR beta chain sequences. V and J gene assignment, in a later analysis, came from comparing TCR nucleotide sequences with IMGT/GENE-DB human TR gene sequences. In a later analysis, CDR3 sequences and most-parsimonious VDJ recombination scenarios were assigned using the TCRdist pipeline. In a later analysis, each TCR beta chain was defined by its CDR3 amino acid sequence together with its V-gene family, and reads without a unique V-gene family were excluded. In a later analysis, around 650 highly shared, low-generation-probability nucleotide sequences were removed to address suspected cross-contamination and a sequencing artifact. For each public chain, a later analysis derived a clonal expansion index from normalized ranks of inferred template counts within each repertoire. In a later analysis, generation probabilities were computed with a VDJ recombination model fitted to out-of-frame rearrangements, and the resulting probabilities were checked against IGoR. In a later analysis, TCR-TCR, TCR-HLA and TCR-CMV co-occurrence was scored with hypergeometric tests, and a repertoire-size bias correction was applied to TCR pairs. False discovery rates were estimated in a later analysis by permuting HLA or CMV assignments 20 times. In a later analysis, co-occurring TCRs were grouped using DBSCAN, with TCRdist sequence similarity added in when clustering inside HLA-allele-positive subsets. Repertoires with fewer than 30,000 or more than 120,000 public chains were left out of co-occurrence clustering, as were five repertoires with anomalous nucleotide sharing. TCRdb holds this immuneACCESS table with in-frame rearrangements only. Some clones are missing; in checked studies, unresolved V genes explain under half, and the rest has no known cause. The V and J calls and clone size are taken from that table; D and trimming were inferred from the DNA. The sample table contains roughly 90,000 clones; only one count was recorded for about 68% of them. The biggest ten clones account for under 25% of the sample.

The research as a whole found: The authors suggested that the approach could potentially be generalized to other disease states and immunological phenotypes. In vitro tests confirmed that a few of the cytomegalovirus-associated TCR beta chains recognize cytomegalovirus antigens. CMV serostatus was the only immune exposure information available for the cohort. A cluster of highly shared sequence variants was judged likely to be a technical artifact of the sequencing pipeline. According to a later genetic analysis, donors in an Asian-associated ancestry cluster had fewer N-insertions in productive TCRs than the approximately 630-donor mean. While some public TCRs were present in many individuals, most TCR sequences turned up only very rarely across donors. In a later analysis, over 15,000 TCR beta sequences were associated with specific HLA alleles at a false discovery rate of 0.05. V-gene and J-gene trimming of TCR beta chains was associated with a missense DCLRE1C variant in a later genetic analysis, and the association was replicated in an independent cohort. A later analysis found that most CMV-associated TCR beta chains appeared HLA-restricted, with HLA associations seemingly driven largely by CMV exposure. Because counts were too low, roughly 18 rarely observed V segments, including chromosome 9 orphons, were left out of the earlier analysis of a few hundred of the donors. An earlier analysis of approximately 530 of the donors showed that most TCR beta V segments appeared in productive rearrangements either about 87% or about 30% of the time, which broadly matched IMGT annotations. The classifier was reported to diagnose cytomegalovirus status with high specificity and sensitivity in both the original cohort and the validation cohort. The study gave a list of 150 to 200 TCR beta chains associated with cytomegalovirus. According to a later analysis, parvovirus B19, influenza, CMV and Epstein-Barr virus appeared linked to several top co-occurrence clusters. When HLA alleles, especially DR and DQ, strongly co-occurred, attributing TCR associations to individual alleles was difficult. In a later analysis, HLA-associated TCR beta chains showed more clonal expansion and lower generation probabilities than non-associated chains that were equally common. In a later analysis, TCR association rates were found to vary across HLA loci, with the most associated TCRs seen for DRB1 alleles and the fewest for HLA-C alleles. A further reported finding was that TCR beta sequences accurately predicted the HLA-A and HLA-B alleles for most subjects in the first cohort. The cohort was sequenced for TCR beta chains only, and without alpha or paired-chain data the features that could be detected were limited. Roughly uniform sequencing depth across donors was assumed in presence/absence analyses, although this assumption may not hold. HLA typing was unavailable for some donors at each locus, so association tests used only the typed subset. Linkage disequilibrium might explain the correlated functional status among segregating V segments, but an unknown experimental factor could not be ruled out.

In total, 500 to 700 healthy bone marrow donors made up the cohort. At the time of sampling, every cohort member was nominally healthy, though immune exposures that went unrecorded were likely present. The donor tested CMV seropositive, placing the donor among the approximately 290 seropositive members of the cohort. A peripheral blood sample was provided by each donor, and peripheral blood mononuclear cells were used for TCR beta sequencing. Genomic DNA was extracted from the blood cell samples with the Qiagen DNeasy Blood Extraction Kit. Points on this clone: What antigen it recognizes has not been identified. Per-nucleotide qualities are absent, and no much larger clonotype sits a single base away.

What was sequenced was PBMCs. This TCR derives from a man aged 30 to 39 in good health and CMV-seropositive.

The CDR3 is CASSLEGRPNYGYTF. In nucleotide form, the sequence is TGCGCCAGCAGCTTGGAGGGGCGGCCGAACTATGGCTACACCTTC. This chain is built from TRBV5-1 and TRBJ1-2; TRBD1 is a possible D gene, resting on 5 matching bases. The germline V gene encodes CDR1 SGHRS and CDR2 YFSETQ. Relative to germline, V is 0 bases shorter and J is 2 bases shorter, with 11 bases between their ends. Taken from cysteine to phenylalanine, the CDR3 has 15 residues. CDR3 DNA only is kept here, 45 bases in frame from base 1.